This TCR beta chain came from a study of early T cells in non-severe SARS-CoV-2 infection. CDR3 length: 12 residues. Trimming stripped 5 bases from V and 4 bases from J, with 8 bases between. Germline V gene data show CDR1 as SGHTA and CDR2 as FQGTGA. This clonotype was observed at least ten times. TCRdb independently ran MiXCR on the 5' RACE reads; one entry per CDR3 protein. The table includes about 35,000 distinct CDR3 sequences, about 5% detected once. The chain employs TRBV7-3 and TRBJ2-5; possibly TRBD1 for D (6 bases). This TCR was sampled from an adult who was a healthcare worker with PCR-confirmed SARS-CoV-2 infection or an uninfected control (not recorded which). The sequencing input was whole blood. The CDR3 nucleotides read TGTGCCAGCAGCCCGACAGGAGAGACCCAGTACTTC. This sequence encodes CASSPTGETQYF.